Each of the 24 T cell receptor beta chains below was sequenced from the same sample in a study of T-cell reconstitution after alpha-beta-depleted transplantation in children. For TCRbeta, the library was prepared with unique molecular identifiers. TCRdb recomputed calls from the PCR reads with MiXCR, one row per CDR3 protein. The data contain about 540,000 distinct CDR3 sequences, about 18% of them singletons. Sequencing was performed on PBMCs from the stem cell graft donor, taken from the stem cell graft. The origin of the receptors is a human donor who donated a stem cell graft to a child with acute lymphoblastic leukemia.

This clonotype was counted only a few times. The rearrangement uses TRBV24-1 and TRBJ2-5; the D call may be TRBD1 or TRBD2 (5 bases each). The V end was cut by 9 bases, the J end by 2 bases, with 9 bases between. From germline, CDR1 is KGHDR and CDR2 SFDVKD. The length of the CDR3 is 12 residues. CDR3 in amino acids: CATGDVQETQYF. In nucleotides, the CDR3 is TGTGCCACCGGGGACGTTCAAGAGACCCAGTACTTC.

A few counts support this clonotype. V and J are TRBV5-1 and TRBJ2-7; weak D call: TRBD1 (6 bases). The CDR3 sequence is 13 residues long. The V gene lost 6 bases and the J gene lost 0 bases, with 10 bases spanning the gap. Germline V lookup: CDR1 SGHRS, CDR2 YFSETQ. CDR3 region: CASKGDPSYEQYF. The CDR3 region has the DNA TGCGCCAGCAAGGGGGATCCCTCCTACGAGCAGTACTTC.

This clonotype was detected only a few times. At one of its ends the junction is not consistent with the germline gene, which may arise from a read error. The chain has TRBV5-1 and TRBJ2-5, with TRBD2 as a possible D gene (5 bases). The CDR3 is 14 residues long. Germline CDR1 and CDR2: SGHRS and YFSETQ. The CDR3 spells CASSLTRGIQTQYF. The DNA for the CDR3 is TGCGCCAGCAGCTTGACTCGGGGTATACAGACTCAGTACTTC. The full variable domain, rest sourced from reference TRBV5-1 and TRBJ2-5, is KAGVTQTPRYLIKTRGQQVTLSCSPISGHRSVSWYQQTPGQGLQFLFEYFSETQRNKGNFPGRFSGRQFSNSRSEMNVSTLELGDSALYLCASSLTRGIQTQYFGPGTRLLVL.

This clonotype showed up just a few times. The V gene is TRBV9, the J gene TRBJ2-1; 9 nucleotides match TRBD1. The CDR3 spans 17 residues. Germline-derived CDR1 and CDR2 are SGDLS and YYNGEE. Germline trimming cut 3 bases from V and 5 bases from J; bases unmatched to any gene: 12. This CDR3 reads CASSEGGQGVTDNEQFF. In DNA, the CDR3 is TGTGCCAGCAGCGAGGGGGGACAGGGAGTAACGGACAATGAGCAGTTCTTC.

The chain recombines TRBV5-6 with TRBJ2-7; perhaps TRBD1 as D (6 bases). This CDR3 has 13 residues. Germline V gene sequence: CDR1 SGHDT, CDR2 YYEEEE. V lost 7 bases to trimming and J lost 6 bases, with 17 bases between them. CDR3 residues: CASLPQGSREQYF. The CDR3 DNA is TGTGCCAGCTTACCTCAGGGGTCGCGCGAGCAGTACTTC.

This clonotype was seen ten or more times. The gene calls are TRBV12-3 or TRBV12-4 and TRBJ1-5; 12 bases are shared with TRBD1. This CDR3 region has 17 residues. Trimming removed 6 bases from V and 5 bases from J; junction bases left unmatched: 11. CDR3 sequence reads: CASRKTGTGGFHQPQHF. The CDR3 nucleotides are TGTGCCAGCAGGAAAACCGGGACAGGGGGCTTTCATCAGCCCCAGCATTTT.

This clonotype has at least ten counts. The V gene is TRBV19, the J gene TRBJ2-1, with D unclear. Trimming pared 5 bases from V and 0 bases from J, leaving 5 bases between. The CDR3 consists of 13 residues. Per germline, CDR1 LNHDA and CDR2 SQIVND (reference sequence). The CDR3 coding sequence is TGTGCCAGTAGTCCCACCTCCTACAATGAGCAGTTCTTC. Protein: CASSPTSYNEQFF.

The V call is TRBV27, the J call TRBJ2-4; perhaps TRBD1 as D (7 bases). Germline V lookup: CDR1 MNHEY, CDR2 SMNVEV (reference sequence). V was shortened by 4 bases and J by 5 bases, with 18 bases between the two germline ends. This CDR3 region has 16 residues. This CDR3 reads CASSSSVRGVQNIQYF. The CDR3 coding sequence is TGTGCCAGCAGTTCCTCCGTCAGGGGGGTGCAAAACATTCAGTACTTC.

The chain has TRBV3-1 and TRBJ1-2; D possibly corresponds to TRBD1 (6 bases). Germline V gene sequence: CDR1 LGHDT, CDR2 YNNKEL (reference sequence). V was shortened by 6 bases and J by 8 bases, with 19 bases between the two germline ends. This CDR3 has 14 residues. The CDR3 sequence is CASRQQGVEKGYTF. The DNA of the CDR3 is TGTGCCAGCAGACAACAGGGCGTTGAAAAGGGCTACACCTTC. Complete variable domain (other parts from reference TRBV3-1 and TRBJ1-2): DTAVSQTPKYLVTQMGNDKSIKCEQNLGHDTMYWYKQDSKKFLKIMFSYNNKELIINETVPNRFSPKSPDKAHLNLHINSLELGDSAVYFCASRQQGVEKGYTFGSGTRLTVV.

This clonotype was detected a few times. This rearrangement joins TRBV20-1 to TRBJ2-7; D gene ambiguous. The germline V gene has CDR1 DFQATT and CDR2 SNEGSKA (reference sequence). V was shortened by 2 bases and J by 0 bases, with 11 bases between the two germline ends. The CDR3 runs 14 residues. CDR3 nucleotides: TGCAGTGCTAGAATCAGGTTCCGCTCCTACGAGCAGTACTTC. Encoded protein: CSARIRFRSYEQYF.

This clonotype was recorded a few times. CDR3 residues: CSARDRLAIYEQYF. As DNA, the CDR3 is TGCAGTGCTAGAGACCGTCTAGCTATCTACGAGCAGTACTTC. The rearrangement links TRBV20-1 to TRBJ2-7, with D possibly TRBD2 on 5 matching bases. CDR1 DFQATT and CDR2 SNEGSKA come from the germline V gene (reference sequence). V lost 0 bases to trimming and J lost 3 bases, with 12 bases between them. The CDR3 totals 14 residues.

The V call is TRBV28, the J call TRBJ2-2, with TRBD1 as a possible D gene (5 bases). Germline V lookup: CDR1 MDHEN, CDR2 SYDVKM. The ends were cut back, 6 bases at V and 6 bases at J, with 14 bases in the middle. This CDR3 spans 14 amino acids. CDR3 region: CASSRQKPPGELFF. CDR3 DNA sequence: TGTGCCAGCAGCCGACAGAAGCCCCCCGGGGAGCTGTTTTTT.

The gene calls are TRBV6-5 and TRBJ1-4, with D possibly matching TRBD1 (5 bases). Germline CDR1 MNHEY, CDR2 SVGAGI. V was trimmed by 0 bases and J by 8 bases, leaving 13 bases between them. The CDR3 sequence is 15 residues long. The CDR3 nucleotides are TGTGCCAGCAGTTACTCGGGGCAGGGAAGGGAAAAACTGTTTTTT. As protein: CASSYSGQGREKLFF.

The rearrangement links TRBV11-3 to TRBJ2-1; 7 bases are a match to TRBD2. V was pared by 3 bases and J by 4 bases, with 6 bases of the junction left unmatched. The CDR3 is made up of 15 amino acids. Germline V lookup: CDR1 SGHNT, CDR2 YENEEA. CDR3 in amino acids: CASSLGGREYNEQFF. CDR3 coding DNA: TGTGCCAGCAGCTTGGGCGGGAGAGAGTACAATGAGCAGTTCTTC.

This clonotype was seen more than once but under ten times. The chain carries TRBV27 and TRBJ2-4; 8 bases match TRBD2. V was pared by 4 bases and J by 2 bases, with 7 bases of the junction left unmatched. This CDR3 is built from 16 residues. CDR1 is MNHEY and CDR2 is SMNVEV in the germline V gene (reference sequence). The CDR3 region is CASSSGLEGSKNIQYF. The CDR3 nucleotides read TGTGCCAGCAGTTCGGGACTAGAGGGATCCAAAAACATTCAGTACTTC.

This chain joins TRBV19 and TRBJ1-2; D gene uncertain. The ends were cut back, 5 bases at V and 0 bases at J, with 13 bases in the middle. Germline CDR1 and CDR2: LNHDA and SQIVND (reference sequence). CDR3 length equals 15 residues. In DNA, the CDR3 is TGTGCCAGTAGTTGGAGTCCAGAAGCTAACTATGGCTACACCTTC. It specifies CASSWSPEANYGYTF.

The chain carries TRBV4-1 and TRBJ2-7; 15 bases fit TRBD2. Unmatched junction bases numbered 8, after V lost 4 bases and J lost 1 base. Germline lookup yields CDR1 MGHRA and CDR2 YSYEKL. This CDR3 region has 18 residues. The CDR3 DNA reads TGCGCCAGCAGCCCAGGACTAGCGGGAGGGGGAAGGTCCTACGAGCAGTACTTC. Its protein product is CASSPGLAGGGRSYEQYF.

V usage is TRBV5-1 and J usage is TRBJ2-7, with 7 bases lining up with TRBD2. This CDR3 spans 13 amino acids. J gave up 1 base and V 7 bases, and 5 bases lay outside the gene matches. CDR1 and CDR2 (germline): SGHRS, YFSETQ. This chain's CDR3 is CASAASGSYEQYF. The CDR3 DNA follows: TGCGCCAGCGCCGCTAGCGGTTCCTACGAGCAGTACTTC.

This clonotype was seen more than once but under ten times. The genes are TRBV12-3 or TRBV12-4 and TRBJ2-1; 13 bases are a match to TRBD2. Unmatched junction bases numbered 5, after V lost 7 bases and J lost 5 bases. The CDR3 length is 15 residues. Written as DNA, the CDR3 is TGTGCCAGCATCCGGACTAGCGGGAGTCACAATGAGCAGTTCTTC. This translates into CASIRTSGSHNEQFF.

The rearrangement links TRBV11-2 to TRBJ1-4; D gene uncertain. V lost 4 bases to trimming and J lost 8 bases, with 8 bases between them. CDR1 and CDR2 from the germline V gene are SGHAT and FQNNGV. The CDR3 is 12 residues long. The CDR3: CASSSPAEKLFF. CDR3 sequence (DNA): TGTGCCAGCAGCTCTCCAGCGGAAAAACTGTTTTTT. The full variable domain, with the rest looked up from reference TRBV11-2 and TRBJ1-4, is EAGVAQSPRYKIIEKRQSVAFWCNPISGHATLYWYQQILGQGPKLLIQFQNNGVVDDSQLPKDRFSAERLKGVDSTLKIQPAKLEDSAVYLCASSSPAEKLFFGSGTQLSVL.

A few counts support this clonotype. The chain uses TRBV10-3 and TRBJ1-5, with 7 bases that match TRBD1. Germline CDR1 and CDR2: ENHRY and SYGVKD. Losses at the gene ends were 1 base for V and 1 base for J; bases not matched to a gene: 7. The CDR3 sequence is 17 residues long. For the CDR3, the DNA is TGTGCCATCAGTGAGTTCAGGGGGGGTATGAGCAATCAGCCCCAGCATTTT. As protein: CAISEFRGGMSNQPQHF.

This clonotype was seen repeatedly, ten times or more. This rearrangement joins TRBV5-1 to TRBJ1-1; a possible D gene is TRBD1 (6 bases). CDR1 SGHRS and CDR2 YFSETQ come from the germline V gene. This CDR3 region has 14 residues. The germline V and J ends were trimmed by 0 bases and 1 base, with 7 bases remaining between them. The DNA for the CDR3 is TGCGCCAGCAGCTTGGAGGGGGGGAACACTGAAGCTTTCTTT. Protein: CASSLEGGNTEAFF.

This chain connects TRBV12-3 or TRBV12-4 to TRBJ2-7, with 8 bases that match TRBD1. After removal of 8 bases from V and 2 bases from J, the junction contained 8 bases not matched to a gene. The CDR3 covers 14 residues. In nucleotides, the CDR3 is TGTGCCAGCCGCTTCCGACAGGGGACCTACGAGCAGTACTTC. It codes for CASRFRQGTYEQYF.

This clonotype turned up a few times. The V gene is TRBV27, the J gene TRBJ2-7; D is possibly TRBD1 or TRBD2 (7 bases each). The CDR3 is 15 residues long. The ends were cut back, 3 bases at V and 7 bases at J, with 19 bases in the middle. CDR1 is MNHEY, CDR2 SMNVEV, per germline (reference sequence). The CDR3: CASSFWQGGIGEQYF. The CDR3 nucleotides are TGTGCCAGCAGTTTTTGGCAGGGGGGGATTGGGGAGCAGTACTTC.